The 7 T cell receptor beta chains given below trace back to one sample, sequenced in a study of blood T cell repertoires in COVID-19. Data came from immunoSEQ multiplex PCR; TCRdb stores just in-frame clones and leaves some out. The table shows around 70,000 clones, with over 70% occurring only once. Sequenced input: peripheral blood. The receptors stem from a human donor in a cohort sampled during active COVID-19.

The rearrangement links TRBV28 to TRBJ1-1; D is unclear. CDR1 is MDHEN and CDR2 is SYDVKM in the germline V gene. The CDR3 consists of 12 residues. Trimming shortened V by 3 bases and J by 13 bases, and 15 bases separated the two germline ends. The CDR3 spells CASSFGARGHFF. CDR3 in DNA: TGTGCCAGCAGTTTTGGAGCGCGAGGTCATTTCTTT. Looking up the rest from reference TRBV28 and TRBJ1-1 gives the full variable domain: DVKVTQSSRYLVKRTGEKVFLECVQDMDHENMFWYRQDPGLGLRLIYFSYDVKMKEKGDIPEGYSVSREKKERFSLILESASTNQTSMYLCASSFGARGHFFGQGTRLTVV.

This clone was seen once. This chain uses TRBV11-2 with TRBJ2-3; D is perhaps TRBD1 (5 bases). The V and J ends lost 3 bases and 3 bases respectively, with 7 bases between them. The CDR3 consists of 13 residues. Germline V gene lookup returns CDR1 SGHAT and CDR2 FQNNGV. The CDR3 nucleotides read TGTGCCAGCAGCTTCAAGGGGACAGATACGCAGTATTTT. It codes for CASSFKGTDTQYF.

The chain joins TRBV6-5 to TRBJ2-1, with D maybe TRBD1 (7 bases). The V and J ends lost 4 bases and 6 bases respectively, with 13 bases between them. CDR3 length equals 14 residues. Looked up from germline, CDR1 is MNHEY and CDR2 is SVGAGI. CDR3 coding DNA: TGTGCCAGCAGTTTACTGCAGGGGGGCAATGAGCAGTTCTTC. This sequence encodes CASSLLQGGNEQFF.

In DNA, the CDR3 is TGTGCCAGCACCCTCTGGGAGGGGATTTATACCGGGGAGCTGTTTTTT. Encoded protein: CASTLWEGIYTGELFF. The chain carries TRBV28 and TRBJ2-2; 7 nucleotides line up with TRBD2. The V gene's germline CDR1 is MDHEN and CDR2 SYDVKM. V gave up 7 bases and J gave up 5 bases; unmatched junction bases: 13. The CDR3 spans 16 residues. Full variable domain (remainder filled in from reference TRBV28 and TRBJ2-2): DVKVTQSSRYLVKRTGEKVFLECVQDMDHENMFWYRQDPGLGLRLIYFSYDVKMKEKGDIPEGYSVSREKKERFSLILESASTNQTSMYLCASTLWEGIYTGELFFGEGSRLTVL.

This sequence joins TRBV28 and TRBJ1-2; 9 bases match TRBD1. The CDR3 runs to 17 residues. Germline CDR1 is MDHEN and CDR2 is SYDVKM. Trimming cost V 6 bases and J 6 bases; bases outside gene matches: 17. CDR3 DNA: TGTGCCAGCAGCGGAGAAACCGGGACAGGGTATCTCAATGGCTACACCTTC. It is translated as CASSGETGTGYLNGYTF.

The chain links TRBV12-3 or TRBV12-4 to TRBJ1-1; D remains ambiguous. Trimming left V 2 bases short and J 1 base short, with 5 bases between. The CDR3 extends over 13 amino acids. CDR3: CASSLPRNTEAFF. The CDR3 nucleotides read TGTGCCAGCAGTTTACCTCGGAACACTGAAGCTTTCTTT.

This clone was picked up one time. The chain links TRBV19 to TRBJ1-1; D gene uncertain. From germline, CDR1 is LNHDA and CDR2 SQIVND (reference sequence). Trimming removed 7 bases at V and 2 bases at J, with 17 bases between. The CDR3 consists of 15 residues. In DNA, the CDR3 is TGTGCCAGTACCGATCGGGAGCGCATCAACACTGAAGCTTTCTTT. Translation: CASTDRERINTEAFF.